This record looks at one T cell receptor (beta chain) sequence and its context. The entry originates in a study of sequential checkpoint blockade in melanoma. Germline trimming cut 0 bases from V and 4 bases from J; bases unmatched to any gene: 4. This CDR3 region has 15 residues. CDR1 is LGHNA, CDR2 YSLEER, per germline. The treatment: randomized to nivolumab then ipilimumab (arm A) or the reverse (arm B). From thawed PBMCs, live CD3+CD8+ cells negative for CD19 and CD56 were sorted. TCRdb's copy holds only in-frame clones and misses some; the assay was immunoSEQ multiplex PCR. The data contain over 15,000 clones, roughly three quarters of them singletons.

The sequence derives from a human donor with melanoma. J is TRBJ2-7 and V is TRBV4-3; 9 bases fit TRBD1. Sequencing used CD8+ T cells sorted from blood (inferred from file names), obtained from a patient given nivolumab and ipilimumab in sequence. CDR3 amino acids: CASSQDHGQGYEQYF. In DNA form, the CDR3 reads TGCGCCAGCAGCCAAGATCACGGACAGGGGTACGAGCAGTACTTC.